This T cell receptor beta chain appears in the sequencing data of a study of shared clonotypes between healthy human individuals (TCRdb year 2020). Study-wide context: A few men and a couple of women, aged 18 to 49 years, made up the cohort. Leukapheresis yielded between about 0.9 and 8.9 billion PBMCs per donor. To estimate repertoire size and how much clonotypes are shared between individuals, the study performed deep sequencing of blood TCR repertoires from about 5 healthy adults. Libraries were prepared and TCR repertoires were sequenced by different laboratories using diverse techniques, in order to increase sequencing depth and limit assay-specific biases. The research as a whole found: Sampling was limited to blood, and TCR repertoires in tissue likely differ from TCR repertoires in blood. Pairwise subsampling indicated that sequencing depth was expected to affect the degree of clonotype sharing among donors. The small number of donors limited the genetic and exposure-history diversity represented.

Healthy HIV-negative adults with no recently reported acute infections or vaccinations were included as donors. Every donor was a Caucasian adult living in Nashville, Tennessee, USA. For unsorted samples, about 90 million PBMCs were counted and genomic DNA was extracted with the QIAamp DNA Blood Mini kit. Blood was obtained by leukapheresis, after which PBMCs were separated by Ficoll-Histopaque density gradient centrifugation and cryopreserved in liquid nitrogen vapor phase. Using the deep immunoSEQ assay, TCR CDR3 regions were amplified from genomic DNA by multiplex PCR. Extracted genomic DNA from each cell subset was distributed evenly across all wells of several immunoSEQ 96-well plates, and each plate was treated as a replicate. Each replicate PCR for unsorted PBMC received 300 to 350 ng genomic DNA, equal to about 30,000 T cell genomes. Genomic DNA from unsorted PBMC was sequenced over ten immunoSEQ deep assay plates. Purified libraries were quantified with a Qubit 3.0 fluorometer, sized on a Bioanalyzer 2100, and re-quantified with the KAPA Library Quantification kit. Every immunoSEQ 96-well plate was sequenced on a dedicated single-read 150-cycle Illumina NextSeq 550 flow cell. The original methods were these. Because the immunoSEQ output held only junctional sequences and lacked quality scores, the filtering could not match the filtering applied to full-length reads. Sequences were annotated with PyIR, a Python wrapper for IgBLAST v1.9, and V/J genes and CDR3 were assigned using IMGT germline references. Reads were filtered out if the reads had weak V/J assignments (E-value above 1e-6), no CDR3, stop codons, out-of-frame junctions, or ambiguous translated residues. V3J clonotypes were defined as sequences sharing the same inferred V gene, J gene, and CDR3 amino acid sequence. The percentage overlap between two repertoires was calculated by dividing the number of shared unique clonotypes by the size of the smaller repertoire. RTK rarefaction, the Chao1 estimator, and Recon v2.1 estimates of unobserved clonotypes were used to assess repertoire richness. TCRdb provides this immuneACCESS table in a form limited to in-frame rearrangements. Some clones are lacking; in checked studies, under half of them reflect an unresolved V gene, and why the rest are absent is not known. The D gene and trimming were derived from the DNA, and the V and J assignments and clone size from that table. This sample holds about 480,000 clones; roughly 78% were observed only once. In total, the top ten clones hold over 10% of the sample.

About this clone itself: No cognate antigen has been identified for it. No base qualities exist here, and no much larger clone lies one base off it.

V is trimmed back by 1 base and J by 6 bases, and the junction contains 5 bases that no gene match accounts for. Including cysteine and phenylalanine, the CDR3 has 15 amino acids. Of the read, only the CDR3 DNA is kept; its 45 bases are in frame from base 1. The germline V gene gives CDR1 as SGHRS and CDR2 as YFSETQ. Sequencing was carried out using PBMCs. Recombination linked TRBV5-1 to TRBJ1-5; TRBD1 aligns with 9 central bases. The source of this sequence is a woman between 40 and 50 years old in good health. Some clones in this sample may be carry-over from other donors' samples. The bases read TGCGCCAGCAGCTTGTCAACAGGGGGCGGTCAGCCCCAGCATTTT. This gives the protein CASSLSTGGGQPQHF. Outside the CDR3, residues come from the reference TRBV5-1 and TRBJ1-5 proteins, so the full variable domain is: KAGVTQTPRYLIKTRGQQVTLSCSPISGHRSVSWYQQTPGQGLQFLFEYFSETQRNKGNFPGRFSGRQFSNSRSEMNVSTLELGDSALYLCASSLSTGGGQPQHFGDGTRLSIL.